The following is a TCR beta chain sequence with its context. What it recognizes is unknown. These data originate in a study of vaccination effects on CD4 cells after COVID-19. ViraFEST assay sequencing came after antigen-specific CD4+ T cells were expanded with viral peptide pools. Upon completion of more than eight days in culture, CD4+ T cells were isolated. Each participant received a vaccine that was either BNT162b2 or mRNA-1273, given as two doses. The data were produced by immunoSEQ multiplex PCR, yet TCRdb's version contains in-frame clones alone and is incomplete. The sample holds tens of thousands of clones, about 80% seen once. Between the trimmed V and J ends, which lost 4 bases and 1 base, there was a span of 16 bases. The CDR3 runs 16 residues. The germline CDR1 and CDR2 sequences are MNHEY and SVGAGI.

The J gene is TRBJ1-1, the V gene TRBV6-5; D is unresolved. This specimen was CD4+ T cells from PBMCs cultured with SARS-CoV-2 spike peptides, taken after COVID-19 vaccination. This TCR was recovered from a human donor who received a COVID-19 vaccine. Some clones in this sample may be carry-over from other donors' samples. Here the CDR3 DNA reads TGTGCCAGCAGTTCGGTGAAGGGCCTACAGAACACTGAAGCTTTCTTT. Translating it yields CASSSVKGLQNTEAFF.